This T cell receptor beta chain was documented in a study of blood T cell repertoires in COVID-19 (TCRdb year 2020). About the full investigation: Samples from collaborators originated in the United States, Italy and Spain and spanned both the acute and convalescent phases of COVID-19. HLA class I and class II types, where available, came from metadata supplied by the sample provider rather than from assay-based typing. Deeply sampled blood TCRbeta repertoires from subjects exposed to, actively infected with, or recovered from COVID-19 were included in the dataset. The repertoires were released in a freely available public database intended as a resource for research on the immune response to SARS-CoV-2. Samples were obtained from the ongoing ImmuneRACE study (first 160 participants) and from about 1,300 subjects provided by 6 global collaborators. The material from the prospective study consisted of cDNA or gDNA derived from T cells, B-cell-depleted T cells, or PBMCs. The sample metadata nearly always contained a de-identified subject ID, COVID-19 status, age in years and sex. The study at large found these results: The quantity of clinical and demographic metadata differed by source and by participant and was supplied without curation.

The germline V gene yields LGHNA for CDR1 and YSLEER for CDR2. A distance of 12 bases separates the germline ends of V and J, which lose 3 bases and 6 bases respectively. The CDR3 runs 15 amino acids, cysteine and phenylalanine included. The CDR3 DNA has 45 bases and is translated from base 1. Remarks on this clone: Its antigen is unknown. Base quality data are lacking; no much larger clone is found one base away.

Each collaborating institution followed its own protocols to collect whole blood in K2EDTA tubes. For TCRbeta analysis, collaborators shipped samples as frozen whole blood, isolated PBMCs, or DNA extracted from either of those sample types. TCRbeta CDR3 regions were amplified from genomic DNA by means of the immunoSEQ Assay, a bias-controlled multiplex PCR. For the original study's pipeline: Nucleated cell counts per sample were estimated from amplification of reference gene primers within the assay. To quantify the absolute abundance of each unique TCRbeta CDR3 rearrangement, sequence reads were collapsed and filtered. Productive Simpson clonality was computed per sample as the square root of Simpson's diversity index over productive rearrangements. Drawn from immuneACCESS, this table holds only the in-frame rearrangements with V and J called that TCRdb kept. Clones are partly lost; checked studies trace under half to an unresolved V gene and leave the rest unexplained. V, J and clone size derive from that table, while D and trimming were established from the DNA sequence. Within this sample are under 80,000 clones, with 87% of them counted one time only. The ten top clones hold 5.5% to 8.5% of the sample.

Sequencing was done on a sample of peripheral blood. The rearrangement joined TRBV4-3 to TRBJ1-6; no D gene is confidently identified. The receptor comes from a man aged 55-75 years with acute or convalescent COVID-19. In nucleotides, the sequence is TGCGCCAGCAGCCACACGGGGAACTTTAATTCACCCCTCCACTTT. This encodes CASSHTGNFNSPLHF.